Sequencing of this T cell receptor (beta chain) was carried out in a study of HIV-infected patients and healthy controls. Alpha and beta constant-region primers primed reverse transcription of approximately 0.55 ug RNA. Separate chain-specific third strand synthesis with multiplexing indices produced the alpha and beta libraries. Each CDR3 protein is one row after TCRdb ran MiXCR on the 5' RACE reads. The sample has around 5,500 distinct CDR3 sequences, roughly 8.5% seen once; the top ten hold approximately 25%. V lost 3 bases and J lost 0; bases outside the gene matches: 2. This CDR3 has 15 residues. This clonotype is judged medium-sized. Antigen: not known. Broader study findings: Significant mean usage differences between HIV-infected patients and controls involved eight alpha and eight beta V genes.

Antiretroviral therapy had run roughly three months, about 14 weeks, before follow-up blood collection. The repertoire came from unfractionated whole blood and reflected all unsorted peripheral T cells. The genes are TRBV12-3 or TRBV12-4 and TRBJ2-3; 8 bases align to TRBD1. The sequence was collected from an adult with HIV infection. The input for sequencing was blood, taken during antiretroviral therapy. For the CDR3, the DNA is TGTGCCAGCAGTTTCCAGGGGGCTAGCACAGATACGCAGTATTTT. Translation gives CASSFQGASTDTQYF.